The clone carrying this TCR beta chain appeared a single time. Its specificity is unknown. Alongside a J-beta primer mix, a sample-barcoded 5' primer served in a second PCR lasting about 7 to 12 cycles. TCRdb redid the calling of the 5' RACE reads with MiXCR, one entry per CDR3 protein. The sample gives about 970,000 distinct CDR3 sequences, about 53% of which show up once; around a fifth is in the top ten. The data were taken from a study of blood T cells in healthy people across ages. Points from the study as a whole: Naive T cell percentage and TCR beta diversity correlated strongly.

In germline, CDR1 is DFQATT, CDR2 SNEGSKA (reference sequence). The CDR3 has 16 amino acids. The V end was cut by 3 bases, the J end by 0 bases, with 12 bases between. The sequence was collected from a woman between 55 and 75 years old in good health. Sequenced input: blood. The chain joins TRBV20-1 to TRBJ2-6; maybe TRBD2 (6 bases). The CDR3 DNA sequence: TGCAGTGCTAGCCTTCTAGCGCACTCTGGGGCCAACGTCCTGACTTTC. This translates into CSASLLAHSGANVLTF.